This TCR beta chain was identified during a study of shared clonotypes between healthy human individuals. Researchers drew on roughly 100 million PBMCs for genomic DNA from unsorted samples. V dropped 0 bases and J dropped 5 bases, with 14 bases sitting between them. The length of the CDR3 is 15 residues. Looked up from germline, CDR1 is SGHDT and CDR2 is YYEEEE. A remark on this clone: In the same sample, other DNA sequences code for this CDR3.

Repertoires were generated with immunoSEQ multiplex PCR, while TCRdb's copy carries only in-frame clones and drops some. The sample has roughly 500,000 clones; around 80% are singletons. This TCR was sampled from a woman aged 40 to 55 in good health. Some clones in this sample may be carry-over from other donors' samples. Sequencing was carried out using PBMCs. The chain combines TRBV5-6 with TRBJ1-2, with D possibly TRBD1 on 6 matching bases. The DNA for the CDR3 is TGTGCCAGCAGCTTGGGTTTCGGACAGCAGTATGGCTACACCTTC. Translation gives CASSLGFGQQYGYTF.